The subject of this entry is one TCR beta chain. Its cognate antigen is unknown. The CDR3 is 13 residues long. V was shortened by 2 bases and J by 3 bases, with 8 bases between the two germline ends. Germline CDR1 and CDR2: SGHTS and YDEGEE. The source of the sample is a study of T cells in localized non-small cell lung cancer. Study results and caveats: In uninvolved adjacent lung, T cell clonality reached its highest value, exceeding tumor. Without multi-region sequencing, intratumor heterogeneity could not be excluded.

Using immunoSEQ multiplex PCR, the repertoire was profiled, and TCRdb retains in-frame clones only, with some absent. This sample has roughly 40,000 clones, with 81% found just once. This clonotype was sampled from a male donor at least 60 years old with stage II lung adenocarcinoma. The sample in question was peripheral blood mononuclear cells, obtained before any cancer treatment. The chain joins TRBV5-8 to TRBJ1-2, with D unresolved. For the CDR3, the DNA is TGTGCCAGCAGCTTAGGATCTTACTATGGCTACACCTTC. Translation gives CASSLGSYYGYTF.